This TCR beta chain was sequenced in a study of cytomegalovirus exposure and HLA in healthy donors. Study-level findings and limits: Most TCR sequences proved rare, with some public TCRs found in many donors. Reports indicated that the classifier achieved high specificity and sensitivity in diagnosing cytomegalovirus status.

The CDR3 extends over 17 amino acids. In germline, CDR1 is MNHEY, CDR2 SMNVEV (reference sequence). The V end was cut by 6 bases, the J end by 2 bases, with 21 bases between. Worth noting for this clone: What it binds is not known.

Here immunoSEQ multiplex PCR was the method, and the copy in TCRdb shows in-frame clones only, minus some. The sample holds fewer than 350,000 clones, around 87% seen once. The receptor was isolated from a woman between 18 and 29 years old in good health and CMV-seronegative. The sample taken for sequencing was PBMCs. The gene calls are TRBV27 and TRBJ2-3, with a weak D call TRBD1 (5 bases). The CDR3 DNA sequence: TGTGCCAGCAGGAAATCCCCAAGGGGCAGATCCACAGATACGCAGTATTTT. It translates to CASRKSPRGRSTDTQYF.